The 20 T cell receptor beta chains reported below all come from one sample, sequenced in a study of regulatory T cells in long-lasting Graves disease. Noted time point: newly diagnosed GD, antithyroid drugs for less than 3 months. Following extraction of RNA from PBMCs, that RNA was used to make the TCR library. The TCR beta library used iRepertoire HTBI primers with Arm-PCR amplification of CDR3. TCRdb called the multiplex PCR reads again in MiXCR, with one record for every CDR3 protein. The sample shows hundreds of thousands of distinct CDR3 sequences, around 11% of them seen only once. Separately, the same data were catalogued under a study of T cells in Graves' hyperthyroidism and ophthalmopathy.

The specimen was peripheral blood mononuclear cells (PBMCs), collected at new diagnosis, from a patient treated with antithyroid drugs. Every receptor here comes from a woman aged 25 to 39 with Graves disease.

The chain carries TRBV5-1 and TRBJ2-2; D ambiguous. Germline CDR1 is SGHRS and CDR2 is YFSETQ. This CDR3 is built from 14 residues. V lost 4 bases, J lost 6 bases, and 13 bases lay in between. DNA for the CDR3: TGCGCCAGCAGCGTGACACTCCGGGCCGGGGAGCTGTTTTTT. Translation: CASSVTLRAGELFF.

This clonotype was picked up many times. V and J are TRBV27 and TRBJ1-2; possibly TRBD1 for D (5 bases). Germline V gene data show CDR1 as MNHEY and CDR2 as SMNVEV (reference sequence). Between the trimmed V and J ends, which lost 10 bases and 4 bases, there was a span of 25 bases. The CDR3 consists of 16 residues. CDR3 nucleotides: TGTGCCACCCGGCAGGGTTCTGTGAGGGCCGGCTATGGCTACACCTTC. It specifies CATRQGSVRAGYGYTF.

This clonotype was seen more than once but under ten times. A clone one base away is much larger, so this may be a read error. The chain carries TRBV6-2 or TRBV6-3 and TRBJ1-6; tentative D call: TRBD1 (6 bases). Germline loops: CDR1 MNHEY, CDR2 SVGEGT. The CDR3 spans 14 residues. CDR3 amino acids: CASSYAGEDSPHHF. Written as DNA, the CDR3 is TGTGCCAGCAGTTACGCAGGGGAAGATTCACCCCACCACTTT.

This clonotype has at least ten counts. The chain is built from TRBV12-3 or TRBV12-4 and TRBJ2-3; D uncertain. The CDR3 is 15 residues long. V lost 4 bases and J lost 3, with 14 bases in between. CDR3 in DNA: TGTGCCAGCAGTTCAGACATCCTCGGGACAGATACGCAGTATTTT. Encoded protein: CASSSDILGTDTQYF.

This clonotype showed up many times. The chain employs TRBV20-1 and TRBJ1-6; the match to TRBD1 covers 8 bases. The CDR3 is 15 amino acids. Germline V CDR1 and CDR2: DFQATT, SNEGSKA (reference sequence). Losses at the gene ends were 0 bases for V and 9 bases for J; bases not matched to a gene: 7. DNA of the CDR3: TGCAGTGCTAGAGAGAGGACAGGGTTTCGTTCACCCCTCCACTTT. Translating gives CSARERTGFRSPLHF.

The chain uses TRBV27 and TRBJ2-7; the D is unclear. Trimming took off 3 bases at V and 5 bases at J, with 20 bases between the two ends. Germline CDR1 MNHEY, CDR2 SMNVEV (reference sequence). The CDR3 has 16 amino acids. The CDR3 loop is CASSFKGYPLLDEQYF. The DNA of the CDR3 is TGTGCCAGCAGTTTCAAAGGGTACCCTCTCCTCGACGAGCAGTACTTC.

At least ten counts were recorded for this clonotype. The V gene is TRBV28, the J gene TRBJ1-2; 8 bases align to TRBD1. CDR1 is MDHEN, CDR2 SYDVKM, per germline. The ends lost 2 bases at V and 7 bases at J; junction bases unmatched: 6. This CDR3 is 14 amino acids long. In nucleotides, the CDR3 is TGTGCCAGCAGTTTAGTTCGACAGGGGATTGGCTACACCTTC. Its translation is CASSLVRQGIGYTF.

This chain links TRBV28 with TRBJ2-6; maybe TRBD2 (5 bases). Germline-derived CDR1 and CDR2 are MDHEN and SYDVKM. Trimming took off 6 bases at V and 0 bases at J, with 9 bases between the two ends. The CDR3 has 15 residues. CDR3 loop: CASRGSGSGANVLTF. The CDR3 DNA reads as TGTGCCAGCAGGGGAAGCGGCTCTGGGGCCAACGTCCTGACTTTC.

This clonotype was detected ten times or more. The V gene is TRBV6-4, the J gene TRBJ1-5; perhaps TRBD1 as D (6 bases). The CDR3 length is 14 residues. Germline V gene sequence: CDR1 MRHNA, CDR2 SNTAGT. V lost 5 bases and J 9 bases, leaving 17 bases between the germline ends. The chain's CDR3 is CASSPTGWKRPQHF. The CDR3 DNA follows: TGTGCCAGCAGTCCGACAGGCTGGAAGAGGCCCCAGCATTTT.

The J gene is TRBJ2-1, the V gene TRBV30, with TRBD2 identical over 11 bases. Germline V CDR1 and CDR2: GTSNPN, SVGIG (reference sequence). The CDR3 spans 15 residues. J lost 9 bases, V lost 2 bases, and 9 bases had no gene match. The CDR3 DNA is TGTGCCTGGAGTATAACTAGCGGGAGAGCAAGTGAGCAGTTCTTC. Amino acid sequence: CAWSITSGRASEQFF.

This clonotype appeared many times. The chain recombines TRBV7-9 with TRBJ2-7, with D tentatively TRBD1 (5 bases). Trimming cost V 4 bases and J 4 bases, with 17 bases left between them. The CDR3 totals 15 residues. The germline V gene encodes CDR1 SEHNR and CDR2 FQNEAQ (reference sequence). The CDR3 sequence is CASSSGREKAYEQYF. The CDR3 region has the DNA TGTGCCAGCAGCTCCGGCAGGGAAAAAGCTTACGAGCAGTACTTC.

This clonotype was detected ten times or more. This CDR3 is CASSRPGSSGNTIYF. CDR3 nucleotides: TGTGCCAGCAGTCGCCCAGGAAGCTCTGGAAACACCATATATTTT. The rearrangement uses TRBV6-1 and TRBJ1-3; no reliable D call. Germline assignment: CDR1 MNHNS and CDR2 SASEGT. The CDR3 is 15 residues long. Between the trimmed V and J ends, which lost 5 bases and 0 bases, there was a span of 11 bases.

In its sample, this clonotype was seen a few times. The chain uses TRBV9 and TRBJ2-5, with 7 nucleotides matching TRBD1. The CDR3 length is 15 residues. The V gene's germline CDR1 is SGDLS and CDR2 YYNGEE. V dropped 4 bases and J dropped 2; count of bases not matched to a gene: 8. The CDR3 spells CASSLRQGLQETQYF. The CDR3 DNA is TGTGCCAGCAGCCTTCGACAGGGCTTACAAGAGACCCAGTACTTC.

The V and J genes are TRBV29-1 and TRBJ2-5, with a weak D call TRBD2 (6 bases). From germline, CDR1 is SQVTM and CDR2 ANQGSEA. The CDR3 contains 13 residues. Trimming removed 7 bases at V and 2 bases at J, with 14 bases between. The CDR3 is CSAARDLQETQYF. DNA for the CDR3: TGCAGCGCGGCGCGGGACCTACAAGAGACCCAGTACTTC.

In its sample, this clonotype was seen many times. The rearrangement links TRBV19 to TRBJ1-4; TRBD1 agrees at 7 bases. CDR3 size: 14 residues. Germline assignment: CDR1 LNHDA and CDR2 SQIVND (reference sequence). V was clipped by 4 bases and J by 5 bases; unmatched bases: 4. The CDR3 DNA is TGTGCCAGTAGTACCGGGACAGTAAATGAAAAACTGTTTTTT. It encodes CASSTGTVNEKLFF.

This clonotype has at least ten counts. The DNA of the CDR3 is TGTGCCAGCAGCTTACTACACGGCGCTGAAGCTTTCTTT. Protein product: CASSLLHGAEAFF. The chain is built from TRBV7-3 and TRBJ1-1; D is unclear. Trimming pared 2 bases from V and 6 bases from J, leaving 10 bases between. The V gene's germline CDR1 is SGHTA and CDR2 FQGTGA. The CDR3 is 13 amino acids.

This clonotype was seen at least ten times. V usage is TRBV7-3 and J usage is TRBJ1-4, with 7 nucleotides matching TRBD1. V dropped 2 bases and J dropped 8; count of bases not matched to a gene: 8. Germline V lookup: CDR1 SGHTA, CDR2 FQGTGA. CDR3 length equals 15 residues. The CDR3 DNA reads TGTGCCAGCAGCTTACACAGGGGCGCCAAAGAAAAACTGTTTTTT. Its translation: CASSLHRGAKEKLFF.

This clonotype was recorded at least ten times. The V call is TRBV30, the J call TRBJ2-7, with 7 bases fitting TRBD1. V dropped 0 bases and J dropped 3; count of bases not matched to a gene: 2. The CDR3 has 13 residues. Germline CDR1 is GTSNPN and CDR2 is SVGIG (reference sequence). The CDR3 coding sequence is TGTGCCTGGAGTGTCGGACAGGTCTACGAGCAGTACTTC. Its protein product is CAWSVGQVYEQYF.

This chain links TRBV24-1 with TRBJ2-2; 11 bases map to TRBD1. Per the germline V gene, CDR1 is KGHDR and CDR2 is SFDVKD. V trimming: 5 bases; J trimming: 2 bases; junction bases outside the gene matches: 6. The CDR3 is 17 amino acids. The CDR3 DNA sequence: TGTGCCACCAGTGGCCTGGGGACAGGGGGTAACACCGGGGAGCTGTTTTTT. Translated, it gives CATSGLGTGGNTGELFF.

This clonotype was counted a few times. This chain joins TRBV7-2 and TRBJ2-1, with 11 bases that match TRBD2. CDR3 length equals 15 residues. With V trimmed by 0 bases and J by 7 bases, 2 bases remained unmatched. Germline CDR1 SGHTA, CDR2 FQGNSA. CDR3 residues: CASSLARTSGNEQFF. CDR3 coding DNA: TGTGCCAGCAGCTTAGCCCGGACTAGCGGGAATGAGCAGTTCTTC. The full variable domain, rest sourced from reference TRBV7-2 and TRBJ2-1, is GAGVSQSPSNKVTEKGKDVELRCDPISGHTALYWYRQSLGQGLEFLIYFQGNSAPDKSGLPSDRFSAERTGGSVSTLTIQRTQQEDSAVYLCASSLARTSGNEQFFGPGTRLTVL.